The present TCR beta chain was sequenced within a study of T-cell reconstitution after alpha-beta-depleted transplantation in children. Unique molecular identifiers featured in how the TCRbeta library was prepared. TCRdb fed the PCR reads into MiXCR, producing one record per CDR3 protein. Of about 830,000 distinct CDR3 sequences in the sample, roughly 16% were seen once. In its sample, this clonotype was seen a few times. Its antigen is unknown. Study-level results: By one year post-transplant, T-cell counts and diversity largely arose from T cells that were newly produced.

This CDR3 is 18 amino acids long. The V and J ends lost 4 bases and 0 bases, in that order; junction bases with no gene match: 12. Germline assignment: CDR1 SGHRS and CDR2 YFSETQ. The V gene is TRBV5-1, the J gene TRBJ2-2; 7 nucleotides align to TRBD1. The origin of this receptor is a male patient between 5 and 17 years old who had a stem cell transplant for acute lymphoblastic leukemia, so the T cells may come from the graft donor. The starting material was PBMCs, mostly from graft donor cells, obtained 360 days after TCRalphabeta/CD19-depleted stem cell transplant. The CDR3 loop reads CASSPETGQTSNTGELFF. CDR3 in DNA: TGCGCCAGCAGCCCGGAAACGGGACAGACATCGAACACCGGGGAGCTGTTTTTT.